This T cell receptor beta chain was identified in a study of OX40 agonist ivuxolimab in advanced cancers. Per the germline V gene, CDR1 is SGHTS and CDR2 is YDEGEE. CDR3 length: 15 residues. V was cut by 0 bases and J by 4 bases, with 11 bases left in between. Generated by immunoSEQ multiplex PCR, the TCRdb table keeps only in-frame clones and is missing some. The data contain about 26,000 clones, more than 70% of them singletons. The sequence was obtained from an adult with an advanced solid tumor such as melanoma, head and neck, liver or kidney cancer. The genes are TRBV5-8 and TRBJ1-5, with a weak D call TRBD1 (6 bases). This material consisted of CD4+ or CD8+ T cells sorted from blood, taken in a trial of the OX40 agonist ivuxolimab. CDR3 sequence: CASSLVEGGNQPQHF. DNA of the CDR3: TGTGCCAGCAGCTTGGTAGAGGGGGGGAATCAGCCCCAGCATTTT.